Sequencing of this T cell receptor (beta chain) was carried out in a study of memory CD8 T cells in hepatitis C reinfection. Libraries were prepared by immunoSEQ multiplex PCR; TCRdb keeps only in-frame clonotypes and omits some of them. The table records approximately 46,000 clones, roughly 89% of them present only once. Documented time point: late/post reinfection, 12 to 24 weeks after detection. Sorted cells were sequenced directly ex vivo without any in vitro expansion. Donors were people who inject drugs in the Montreal HEPCO cohort. Total naive CD8 T cells were sorted as viable CD3+ CD8+ CD45RO- cells from a couple of donors. This CDR3 is built from 15 residues. Germline lookup yields CDR1 LNHDA and CDR2 SQIVND (reference sequence). V was pared by 6 bases and J by 6 bases, with 10 bases of the junction left unmatched.

The clonotype originates from a man between 18 and 35 years old with hepatitis C virus infection. The specimen was naive CD8+ T cells sorted from blood. The rearrangement uses TRBV19 and TRBJ2-1; 8 bases align to TRBD2. The CDR3 bases are TGTGCCAGTAGCCCCGGGACTAGAGGGGGCAATGAGCAGTTCTTC. Protein: CASSPGTRGGNEQFF. Complete variable domain (other parts from reference TRBV19 and TRBJ2-1): DGGITQSPKYLFRKEGQNVTLSCEQNLNHDAMYWYRQDPGQGLRLIYYSQIVNDFQKGDIAEGYSVSREKKESFPLTVTSAQKNPTAFYLCASSPGTRGGNEQFFGPGTRLTVL.